Sequencing of this T cell receptor beta chain was carried out in a study of blood T cell repertoires in COVID-19. Across the whole study: Italy, Spain and the United States were the sources of the convalescent and acute COVID-19 samples.

The authors' processing: Amplification of reference gene primers was used by the study to estimate nucleated cell counts. The method was immunoSEQ multiplex PCR; TCRdb's version includes in-frame clones alone and lacks a portion of them. V, J and clone size reflect that table, while D and trimming were determined from the DNA. Of under 250,000 clones listed, about 91% are singletons. Germline assignment: CDR1 SNHLY and CDR2 FYNNEI. The CDR3 is 14 amino acids. The V gene end was trimmed by 8 bases and the J gene end by 9 bases; junction bases not matched to a gene: 11. The chain recombines TRBV2 with TRBJ2-7, with 12 bases lining up with TRBD1. This receptor was taken from a man of 80 years or more with acute or convalescent COVID-19. Material: peripheral blood. CDR3 sequence (DNA): TGTGCCAGCCCGAAGGGGGACAGGGGGCAGTGGCAGTACTTC. Amino acid sequence: CASPKGDRGQWQYF.